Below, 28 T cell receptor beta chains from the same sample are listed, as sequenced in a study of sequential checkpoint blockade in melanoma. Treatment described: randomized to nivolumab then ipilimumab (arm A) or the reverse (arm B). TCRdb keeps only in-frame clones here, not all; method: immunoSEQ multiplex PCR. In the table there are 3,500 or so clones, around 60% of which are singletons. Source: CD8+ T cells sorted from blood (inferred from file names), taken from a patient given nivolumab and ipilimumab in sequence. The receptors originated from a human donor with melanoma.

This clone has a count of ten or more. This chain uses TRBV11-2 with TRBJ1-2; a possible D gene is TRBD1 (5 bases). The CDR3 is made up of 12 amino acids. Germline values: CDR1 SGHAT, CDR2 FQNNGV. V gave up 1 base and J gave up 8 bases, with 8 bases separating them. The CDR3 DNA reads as TGTGCCAGCAGCTTAGGGCGGGACGGCTACACCTTC. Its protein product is CASSLGRDGYTF.

This chain's CDR3 is CASSRDSSTYEQYF. The CDR3 region has the DNA TGCGCCAGCAGTCGGGACAGTTCAACCTACGAGCAGTACTTC. The chain couples TRBV10-1 to TRBJ2-7; 7 nucleotides agree with TRBD1. The ends lost 5 bases at V and 2 bases at J; junction bases unmatched: 6. CDR1 is WNHNN and CDR2 is SYGVQD in the germline V gene (reference sequence). The CDR3 extends over 14 amino acids.

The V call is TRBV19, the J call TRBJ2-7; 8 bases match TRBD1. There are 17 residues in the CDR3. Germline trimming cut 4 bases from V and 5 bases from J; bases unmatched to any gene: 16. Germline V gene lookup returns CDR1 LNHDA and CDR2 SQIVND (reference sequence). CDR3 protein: CASSTGQDLFGGDEQYF. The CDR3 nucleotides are TGTGCCAGTAGTACGGGACAGGACCTCTTTGGCGGCGACGAGCAGTACTTC.

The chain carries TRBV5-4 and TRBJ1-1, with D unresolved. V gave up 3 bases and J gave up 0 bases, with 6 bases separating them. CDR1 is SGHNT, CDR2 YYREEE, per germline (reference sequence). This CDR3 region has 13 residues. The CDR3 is CASSSGMNTEAFF. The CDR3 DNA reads TGTGCCAGCAGCTCCGGGATGAACACTGAAGCTTTCTTT.

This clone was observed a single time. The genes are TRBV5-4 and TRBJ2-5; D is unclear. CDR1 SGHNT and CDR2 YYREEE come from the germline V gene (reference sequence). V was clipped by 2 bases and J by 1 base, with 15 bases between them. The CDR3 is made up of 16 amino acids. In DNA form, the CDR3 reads TGTGCCAGCAGCTTAGAATCGGAGCTGGGCCAAGAGACCCAGTACTTC. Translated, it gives CASSLESELGQETQYF.

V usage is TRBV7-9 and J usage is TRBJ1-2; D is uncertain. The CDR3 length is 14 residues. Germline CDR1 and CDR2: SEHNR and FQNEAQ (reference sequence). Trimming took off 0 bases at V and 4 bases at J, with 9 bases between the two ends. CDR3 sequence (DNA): TGTGCCAGCAGCTTAGCATTTACGAGCTATGGCTACACCTTC. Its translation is CASSLAFTSYGYTF.

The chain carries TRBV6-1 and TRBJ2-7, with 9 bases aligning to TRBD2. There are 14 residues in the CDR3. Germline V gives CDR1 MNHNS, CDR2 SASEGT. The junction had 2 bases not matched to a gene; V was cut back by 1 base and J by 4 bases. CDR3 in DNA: TGTGCCAGCAGTGAAGTGGGACTAGCTTACGAGCAGTACTTC. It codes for CASSEVGLAYEQYF.

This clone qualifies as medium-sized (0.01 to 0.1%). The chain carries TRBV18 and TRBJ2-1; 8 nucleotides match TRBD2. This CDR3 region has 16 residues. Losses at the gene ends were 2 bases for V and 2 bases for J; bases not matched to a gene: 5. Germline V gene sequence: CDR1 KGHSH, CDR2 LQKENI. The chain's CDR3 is CASSPDPGGTYNEQFF. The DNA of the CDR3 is TGTGCCAGCTCACCAGACCCGGGGGGGACCTACAATGAGCAGTTCTTC.

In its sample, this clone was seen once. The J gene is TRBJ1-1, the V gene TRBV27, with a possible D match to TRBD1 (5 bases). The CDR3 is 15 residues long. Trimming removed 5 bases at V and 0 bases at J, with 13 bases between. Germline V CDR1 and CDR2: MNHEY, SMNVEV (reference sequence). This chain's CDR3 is CASSQITGMNTEAFF. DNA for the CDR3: TGTGCCAGCAGTCAAATCACAGGCATGAACACTGAAGCTTTCTTT.

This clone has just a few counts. This CDR3 is CASSLVREGQGEQFF. The CDR3 DNA reads TGTGCCAGCAGCTTAGTCCGGGAGGGCCAGGGTGAGCAGTTCTTC. This rearrangement joins TRBV11-3 to TRBJ2-1, with TRBD2 matching 8 bases. CDR3 length: 15 amino acids. V lost 1 base to trimming and J lost 9 bases; unmatched junction nucleotides: 8. The germline V gene encodes CDR1 SGHNT and CDR2 YENEEA.

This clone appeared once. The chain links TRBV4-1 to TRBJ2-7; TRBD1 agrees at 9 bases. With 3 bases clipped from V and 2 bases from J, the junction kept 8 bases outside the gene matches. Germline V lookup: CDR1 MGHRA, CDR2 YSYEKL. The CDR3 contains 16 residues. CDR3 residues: CASSQEGTGPTYEQYF. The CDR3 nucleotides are TGCGCCAGCAGCCAGGAAGGGACAGGGCCGACCTACGAGCAGTACTTC.

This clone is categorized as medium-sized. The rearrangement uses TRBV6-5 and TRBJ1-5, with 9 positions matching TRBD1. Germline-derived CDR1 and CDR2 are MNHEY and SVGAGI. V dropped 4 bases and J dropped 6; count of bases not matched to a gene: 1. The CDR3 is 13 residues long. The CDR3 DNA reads TGTGCCAGCAGTTGGGACAGGGCTCAGCCCCAGCATTTT. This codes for CASSWDRAQPQHF.

As DNA, the CDR3 is TGTGCCAGCAGCGTAGGTGCAGGGGACGGGGTGGCTAATGAAAAACTGTTTTTT. It is translated as CASSVGAGDGVANEKLFF. This chain links TRBV9 with TRBJ1-4; a weak D match, TRBD1 (6 bases). The CDR3 has 18 residues. Trimming removed 0 bases from V and 3 bases from J, with 18 bases in between. CDR1 is SGDLS and CDR2 is YYNGEE in the germline V gene.

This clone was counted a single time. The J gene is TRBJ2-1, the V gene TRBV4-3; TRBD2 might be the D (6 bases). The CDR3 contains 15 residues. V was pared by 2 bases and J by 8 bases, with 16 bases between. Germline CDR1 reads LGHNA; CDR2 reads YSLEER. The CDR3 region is CASSQYSMRLDEQFF. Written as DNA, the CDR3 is TGCGCCAGCAGCCAATATTCTATGAGACTAGATGAGCAGTTCTTC.

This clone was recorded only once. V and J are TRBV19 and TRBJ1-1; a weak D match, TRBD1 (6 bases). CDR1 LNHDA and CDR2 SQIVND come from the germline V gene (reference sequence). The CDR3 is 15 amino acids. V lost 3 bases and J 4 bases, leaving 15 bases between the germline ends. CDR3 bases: TGTGCCAGTAGTATTGTGGCAGGGGCCTTCACTGAAGCTTTCTTT. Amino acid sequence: CASSIVAGAFTEAFF. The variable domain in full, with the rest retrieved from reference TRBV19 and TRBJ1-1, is DGGITQSPKYLFRKEGQNVTLSCEQNLNHDAMYWYRQDPGQGLRLIYYSQIVNDFQKGDIAEGYSVSREKKESFPLTVTSAQKNPTAFYLCASSIVAGAFTEAFFGQGTRLTVV.

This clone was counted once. The CDR3 here is CASSLTSGPYNEQFF. In DNA form, the CDR3 reads TGTGCCAGCAGCCTAACTAGCGGGCCCTACAATGAGCAGTTCTTC. This chain joins TRBV7-2 and TRBJ2-1; 9 bases are a match to TRBD2. From germline, CDR1 is SGHTA and CDR2 FQGNSA. CDR3 length: 15 amino acids. The trim removed 5 bases at V and 2 bases at J, leaving 4 bases unmatched.

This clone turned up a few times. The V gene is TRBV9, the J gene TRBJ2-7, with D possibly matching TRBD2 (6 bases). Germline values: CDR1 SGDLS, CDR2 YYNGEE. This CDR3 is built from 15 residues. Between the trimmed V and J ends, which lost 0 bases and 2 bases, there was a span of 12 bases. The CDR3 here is CASSVAGGLAYEQYF. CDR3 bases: TGTGCCAGCAGCGTAGCTGGGGGACTCGCCTACGAGCAGTACTTC.

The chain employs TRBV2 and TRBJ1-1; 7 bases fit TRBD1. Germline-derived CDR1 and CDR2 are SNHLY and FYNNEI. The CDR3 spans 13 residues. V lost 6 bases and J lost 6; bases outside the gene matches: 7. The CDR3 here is CASRKGGWPEAFF. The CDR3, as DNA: TGTGCCAGCAGGAAAGGGGGCTGGCCTGAAGCTTTCTTT.

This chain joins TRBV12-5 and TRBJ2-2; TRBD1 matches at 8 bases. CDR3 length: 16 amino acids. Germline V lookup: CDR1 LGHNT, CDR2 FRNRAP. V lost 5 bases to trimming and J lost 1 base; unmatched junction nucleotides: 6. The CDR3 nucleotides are TGTGCTAGTGGTGCCCCCGACAGGGGGAACACCGGGGAGCTGTTTTTT. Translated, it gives CASGAPDRGNTGELFF.

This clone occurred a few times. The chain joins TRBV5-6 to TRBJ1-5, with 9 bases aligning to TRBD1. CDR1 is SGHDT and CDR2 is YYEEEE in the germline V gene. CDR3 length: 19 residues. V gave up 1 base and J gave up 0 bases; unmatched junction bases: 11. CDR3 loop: CASSLSRTGVPYSNQPQHF. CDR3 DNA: TGTGCCAGCAGCTTGAGCAGGACAGGGGTGCCGTATAGCAATCAGCCCCAGCATTTT.

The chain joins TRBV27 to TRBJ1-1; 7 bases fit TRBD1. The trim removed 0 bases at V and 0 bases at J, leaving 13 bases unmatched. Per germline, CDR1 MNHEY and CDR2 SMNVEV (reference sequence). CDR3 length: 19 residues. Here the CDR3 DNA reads TGTGCCAGCAGTTTATCAGTAGTGGGTACAGGGGCAATGAACACTGAAGCTTTCTTT. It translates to CASSLSVVGTGAMNTEAFF.

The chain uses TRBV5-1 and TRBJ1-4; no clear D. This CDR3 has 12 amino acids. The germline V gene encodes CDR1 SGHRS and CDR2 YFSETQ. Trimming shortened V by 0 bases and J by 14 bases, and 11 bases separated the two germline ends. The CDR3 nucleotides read TGCGCCAGCAGCTTGGGGGCCCTCCCCCTGTTTTTT. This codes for CASSLGALPLFF.

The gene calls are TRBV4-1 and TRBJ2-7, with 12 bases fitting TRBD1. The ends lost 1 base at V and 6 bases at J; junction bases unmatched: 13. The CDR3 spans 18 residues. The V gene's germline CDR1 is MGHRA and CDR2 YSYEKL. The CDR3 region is CASSQVYPGQGAQGEQYF. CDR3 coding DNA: TGCGCCAGCAGCCAAGTATACCCGGGACAGGGGGCGCAGGGCGAGCAGTACTTC.

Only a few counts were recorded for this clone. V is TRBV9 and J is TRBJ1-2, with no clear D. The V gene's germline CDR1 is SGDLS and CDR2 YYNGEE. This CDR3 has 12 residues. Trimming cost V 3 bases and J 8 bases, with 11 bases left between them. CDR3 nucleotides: TGTGCCAGCAGCGGAGGGATCGGCGGCTACACCTTC. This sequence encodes CASSGGIGGYTF.

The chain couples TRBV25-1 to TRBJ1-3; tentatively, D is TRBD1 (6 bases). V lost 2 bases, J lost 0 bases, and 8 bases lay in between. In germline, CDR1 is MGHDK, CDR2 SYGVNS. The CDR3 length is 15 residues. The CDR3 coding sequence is TGTGCCAGCAGTGAAGGGACAACCTCTGGAAACACCATATATTTT. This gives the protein CASSEGTTSGNTIYF. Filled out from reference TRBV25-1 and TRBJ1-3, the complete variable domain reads EADIYQTPRYLVIGTGKKITLECSQTMGHDKMYWYQQDPGMELHLIHYSYGVNSTEKGDLSSESTVSRIRTEHFPLTLESARPSHTSQYLCASSEGTTSGNTIYFGEGSWLTVV.

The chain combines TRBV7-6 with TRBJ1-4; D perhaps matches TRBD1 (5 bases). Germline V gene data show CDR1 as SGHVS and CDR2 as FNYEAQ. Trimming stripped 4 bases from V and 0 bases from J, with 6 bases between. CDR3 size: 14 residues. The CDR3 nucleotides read TGTGCCAGCAGCTCGGGGGCAACTAATGAAAAACTGTTTTTT. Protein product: CASSSGATNEKLFF.

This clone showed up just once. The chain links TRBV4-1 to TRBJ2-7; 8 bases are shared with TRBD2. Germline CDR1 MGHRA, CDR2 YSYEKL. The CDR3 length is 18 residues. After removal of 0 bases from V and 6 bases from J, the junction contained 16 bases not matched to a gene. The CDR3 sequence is CASSQEGGTSLLGGEQYF. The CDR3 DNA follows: TGCGCCAGCAGCCAAGAGGGAGGGACTAGTCTTCTTGGGGGCGAGCAGTACTTC.

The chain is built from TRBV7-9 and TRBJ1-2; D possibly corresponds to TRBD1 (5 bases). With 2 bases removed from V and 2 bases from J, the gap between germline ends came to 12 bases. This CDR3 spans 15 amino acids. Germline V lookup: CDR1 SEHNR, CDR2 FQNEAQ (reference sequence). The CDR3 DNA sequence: TGTGCCAGCAGCTTATCGGGGGGGACCAACTATGGCTACACCTTC. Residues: CASSLSGGTNYGYTF.